Listed here are 23 T cell receptor beta chains from one sample, sequenced in a study of T cell changes during pregnancy in multiple sclerosis. Only in-frame clones appear in the TCRdb table, and some are missing; sequencing was by immunoSEQ multiplex PCR. The data hold 50,000 to 65,000 clones, with 70% to 90% observed a single time. This specimen consisted of peripheral blood, obtained in the first trimester of pregnancy. These receptors were taken from a female donor with multiple sclerosis, enrolled in a pregnancy study.

The CDR3 region is CASSSTSGRALRTGELFF. The CDR3 nucleotides are TGTGCCAGCAGCTCGACTAGCGGGAGGGCCCTCCGCACCGGGGAGCTGTTTTTT. The chain has TRBV13 and TRBJ2-2; the match to TRBD2 covers 14 bases. J was trimmed by 4 bases and V by 4 bases; bases with no gene match: 8. The CDR3 runs to 18 residues. The V gene's germline CDR1 is PRHDT and CDR2 FYEKMQ (reference sequence).

The genes are TRBV6-1 and TRBJ2-3; TRBD2 is a possible D gene (6 bases). CDR1 MNHNS and CDR2 SASEGT come from the germline V gene. The CDR3 extends over 14 amino acids. Trimming removed 3 bases at V and 0 bases at J, with 7 bases between. The CDR3: CASSEGGSTDTQYF. For the CDR3, the DNA is TGTGCCAGCAGTGAGGGGGGAAGCACAGATACGCAGTATTTT.

V is TRBV7-9 and J is TRBJ2-3, with a possible D match to TRBD2 (5 bases). The CDR3 loop spans 16 amino acids. Trimming shortened V by 1 base and J by 2 bases, and 13 bases separated the two germline ends. Germline V gene sequence: CDR1 SEHNR, CDR2 FQNEAQ (reference sequence). CDR3: CASSLGVSGSTDTQYF. The CDR3 DNA follows: TGTGCCAGCAGCTTAGGGGTAAGCGGCTCCACAGATACGCAGTATTTT.

This chain's CDR3 is CASKIAGGLYNEQFF. The CDR3, as DNA: TGTGCCAGCAAAATCGCGGGAGGCCTCTACAATGAGCAGTTCTTC. The V and J genes are TRBV27 and TRBJ2-1; 8 bases are shared with TRBD2. The CDR3 totals 15 residues. V was pared by 7 bases and J by 3 bases, with 8 bases of the junction left unmatched. Germline CDR1 and CDR2: MNHEY and SMNVEV (reference sequence).

The genes are TRBV9 and TRBJ1-2; 11 nucleotides align to TRBD1. Looked up from germline, CDR1 is SGDLS and CDR2 is YYNGEE. Trimming at V came to 3 bases and at J to 4 bases, leaving 5 bases not matched to a gene. The CDR3 is 15 amino acids. The CDR3 spells CASSAGDRGAYGYTF. In nucleotides, the CDR3 is TGTGCCAGCAGCGCCGGGGACAGGGGGGCCTATGGCTACACCTTC.

V gene TRBV6-5 combines with J gene TRBJ2-7, with 8 bases fitting TRBD1. Per germline, CDR1 MNHEY and CDR2 SVGAGI. Trimming cost V 9 bases and J 5 bases; bases outside gene matches: 15. This CDR3 spans 15 amino acids. CDR3 sequence reads: CASFPVRDRGHEQYF. CDR3 bases: TGTGCCAGTTTCCCGGTCCGAGACAGGGGCCACGAGCAGTACTTC.

This clone was observed once. The CDR3 sequence: CASSLDRGQSNQPQHF. The CDR3 bases are TGTGCCAGCAGCTTAGATAGGGGACAGAGCAATCAGCCCCAGCATTTT. The J gene is TRBJ1-5, the V gene TRBV7-9; 7 bases agree with TRBD1. The CDR3 is 16 amino acids. Trimming took 1 base from V and 1 from J; bases not matched to a gene: 4. Germline CDR1 reads SEHNR; CDR2 reads FQNEAQ (reference sequence).

This chain connects TRBV30 to TRBJ2-7; possibly TRBD1 for D (5 bases). CDR1 is GTSNPN, CDR2 SVGIG, per germline (reference sequence). V was pared by 1 base and J by 5 bases, with 24 bases between. The CDR3 totals 17 residues. For the CDR3, the DNA is TGTGCCTGGAGTGCACTCATTGGGTTTGGCAGGGCTCACGAGCAGTACTTC. Translation gives CAWSALIGFGRAHEQYF.

The gene calls are TRBV6-1 and TRBJ2-3; possible D gene TRBD2, 6 bases. This CDR3 contains 15 residues. V was pared by 5 bases and J by 3 bases, with 15 bases between. Germline V gene data show CDR1 as MNHNS and CDR2 as SASEGT. The CDR3 loop is CASSTVMGGTDTQYF. Here the CDR3 DNA reads TGTGCCAGCAGTACCGTGATGGGGGGTACAGATACGCAGTATTTT.

The chain links TRBV6-5 to TRBJ1-5; TRBD1 agrees at 11 bases. The trim removed 6 bases at V and 5 bases at J, leaving 6 bases unmatched. Per germline, CDR1 MNHEY and CDR2 SVGAGI. The CDR3 spans 15 residues. In nucleotides, the CDR3 is TGTGCCAGCAGCCCGGGACAGGGGGGGGATCAGCCCCAGCATTTT. Translation: CASSPGQGGDQPQHF.

The chain has TRBV6-6 and TRBJ1-3; D possibly corresponds to TRBD1 (6 bases). CDR3 length: 15 amino acids. CDR1 and CDR2 from the germline V gene are MNHNY and SVGAGI (reference sequence). The germline V and J ends were trimmed by 4 bases and 1 base, with 11 bases remaining between them. The CDR3 is CASSSQGMSGNTIYF. DNA for the CDR3: TGTGCCAGCAGTTCCCAGGGGATGTCTGGAAACACCATATATTTT.

The table lists this clone with a count of one. The chain combines TRBV7-9 with TRBJ2-7; the match to TRBD2 covers 8 bases. The V gene end was trimmed by 0 bases and the J gene end by 3 bases; junction bases not matched to a gene: 7. The CDR3 is 16 amino acids. Germline assignment: CDR1 SEHNR and CDR2 FQNEAQ (reference sequence). The CDR3 loop reads CASSLAVRAGDYEQYF. The CDR3 DNA reads TGTGCCAGCAGCTTAGCAGTGCGAGCGGGAGACTACGAGCAGTACTTC.

This chain links TRBV19 with TRBJ2-3, with unresolved D. Trimming shortened V by 5 bases and J by 4 bases, and 13 bases separated the two germline ends. The V gene's germline CDR1 is LNHDA and CDR2 SQIVND (reference sequence). The CDR3 spans 14 residues. The CDR3 coding sequence is TGTGCCAGTAGTGGTGCAGGTGGCCCAGATACGCAGTATTTT. Protein: CASSGAGGPDTQYF.

The V and J genes are TRBV11-2 and TRBJ2-7; 10 nucleotides agree with TRBD2. This CDR3 comprises 15 residues. V lost 5 bases to trimming and J lost 3 bases; unmatched junction nucleotides: 7. Germline V gene lookup returns CDR1 SGHAT and CDR2 FQNNGV. The CDR3 sequence is CASSTAGTSVYEQYF. Here the CDR3 DNA reads TGTGCCAGCAGCACCGCCGGGACTAGCGTCTACGAGCAGTACTTC. Full variable domain (rest looked up from reference TRBV11-2 and TRBJ2-7): EAGVAQSPRYKIIEKRQSVAFWCNPISGHATLYWYQQILGQGPKLLIQFQNNGVVDDSQLPKDRFSAERLKGVDSTLKIQPAKLEDSAVYLCASSTAGTSVYEQYFGPGTRLTVT.

V and J are TRBV28 and TRBJ2-7, with 7 bases matching TRBD1. Germline V gene lookup returns CDR1 MDHEN and CDR2 SYDVKM. After removal of 6 bases from V and 4 bases from J, the junction contained 6 bases not matched to a gene. This CDR3 contains 13 residues. CDR3 bases: TGTGCCAGCAGAACCGGGACAGATTACGAGCAGTACTTC. It is translated as CASRTGTDYEQYF.

Only one count was recorded for this clone. The gene calls are TRBV28 and TRBJ2-7; 7 nucleotides agree with TRBD1. Germline CDR1 MDHEN, CDR2 SYDVKM. Trimming took 5 bases from V and 3 from J; bases not matched to a gene: 7. The CDR3 extends over 14 amino acids. DNA of the CDR3: TGTGCCAGCAGTACGCGACAGGGTTTCTACGAGCAGTACTTC. This codes for CASSTRQGFYEQYF.

The chain joins TRBV2 to TRBJ1-3; D gene ambiguous. This CDR3 has 17 residues. Germline V CDR1 and CDR2: SNHLY, FYNNEI. V lost 4 bases and J lost 0, with 16 bases in between. The CDR3 DNA sequence: TGTGCCAGCAGTGCGAGATTTGAGGGTCCCTCTGGAAACACCATATATTTT. It translates to CASSARFEGPSGNTIYF.

The chain links TRBV28 to TRBJ1-2, with a weak D call TRBD1 (5 bases). Germline V gene lookup returns CDR1 MDHEN and CDR2 SYDVKM. CDR3 length: 13 residues. Trimming stripped 2 bases from V and 8 bases from J, with 12 bases between. The CDR3 sequence is CASSLPRVEGYTF. CDR3 DNA sequence: TGTGCCAGCAGTTTACCCAGGGTAGAAGGCTACACCTTC.

The rearrangement links TRBV7-9 to TRBJ1-1, with TRBD1 matching 8 bases. The CDR3 covers 14 residues. CDR1 SEHNR and CDR2 FQNEAQ come from the germline V gene (reference sequence). V trimming: 5 bases; J trimming: 3 bases; junction bases outside the gene matches: 5. The CDR3 nucleotides are TGTGCCAGCAGCCAGATGACAGGGGACACTGAAGCTTTCTTT. Its protein is CASSQMTGDTEAFF.

The CDR3 region has the DNA TGTGCCAGCAGTTACGGACAGGGGGGAACAGATACGCAGTATTTT. Protein: CASSYGQGGTDTQYF. The chain recombines TRBV6-5 with TRBJ2-3; TRBD1 agrees at 10 bases. There are 15 residues in the CDR3. The V gene end was trimmed by 2 bases and the J gene end by 3 bases; junction bases not matched to a gene: 2. From germline, CDR1 is MNHEY and CDR2 SVGAGI.

This sequence joins TRBV6-4 and TRBJ2-2; TRBD2 agrees at 9 bases. The junction had 5 bases not matched to a gene; V was cut back by 4 bases and J by 5 bases. Germline V gene lookup returns CDR1 MRHNA and CDR2 SNTAGT. This CDR3 has 15 amino acids. In DNA form, the CDR3 reads TGTGCCAGCAGTGTGATAGCGGGAGAAACCGGGGAGCTGTTTTTT. Translated: CASSVIAGETGELFF.

The chain combines TRBV2 with TRBJ2-7, with 8 bases matching TRBD1. Trimming cost V 5 bases and J 1 base; bases outside gene matches: 7. Germline CDR1 SNHLY, CDR2 FYNNEI. The CDR3 sequence is 15 residues long. CDR3 loop: CASSPDRAFSYEQYF. The CDR3 DNA follows: TGTGCCAGCAGTCCGGACAGGGCCTTTTCCTACGAGCAGTACTTC.

This clone was recorded once. The rearrangement joins TRBV5-4 to TRBJ2-7; TRBD1 is a possible D gene (5 bases). The CDR3 is 13 residues long. Looked up from germline, CDR1 is SGHNT and CDR2 is YYREEE (reference sequence). Deletions cut 6 bases from V and 0 bases from J, with 10 bases between. CDR3 sequence: CASTREGSYEQYF. Here the CDR3 DNA reads TGTGCCAGCACCAGGGAAGGCTCCTACGAGCAGTACTTC.